Sequencing of this T cell receptor (beta chain) was carried out in a study of T cell repertoires in cytomegalovirus infection (dated by TCRdb to the late 2010s). Turning to the overall study: Recently identified HLA-C-restricted CMV epitopes, whose presentation resists viral immunomodulation, were targeted by peptide stimulations together with well-studied HLA-B-restricted epitopes. Donor HLA type was relevant to the analysis, because carriage of CMV infection together with the matching HLA type was indicated by public TCR beta signatures.

The paper as a whole reports these results and caveats: In both this cohort and an independent cohort of 352 donors, the cumulative frequency of public TCR beta family members distinguished carriers of CMV infection plus the relevant HLA type. The ex vivo response was dominated by HLA-C-restricted CMV-specific TCR beta clonotypes, which also provided the single most frequent clonotype in two of eight donors.

Trimming costs V 5 bases and J 10 bases, and their ends lie 15 bases apart. Inclusive of the bounding cysteine and phenylalanine, the CDR3 is 13 residues long. The only DNA kept is the CDR3, 39 bases in frame from the first base. Based on the germline V gene (reference sequence), the CDR1 and CDR2 sequences are SEHNR and FQNEAQ. Read against the paper, the sample's treatment or condition label means: in vitro stimulation with specific CMV peptide epitopes to enrich CMV-specific T cells. Remarks on this clonotype: Its antigen remains unidentified. No quality values exist for individual bases; no much larger clone is one base distant.

Sequencing used an Illumina HiSeq 1500. The public sequencing data were trimmed at Q25 with fastp and processed into clonotypes with MiXCR by TCRdb, which kept only in-frame beta chains. Merged by CDR3 protein, the rows form single entries marked with the most common genes and DNA. Here the sample has about 220,000 distinct CDR3 sequences; approximately 40% occur a single time. 55% to 70% of the sample is held by the ten biggest clonotypes. The rearranged segments are TRBV7-9 and TRBJ1-5; the D segment could be TRBD1, given 6 matching bases. Sequencing used CD8+ T cells from cultured PBMCs, obtained from culture after CMV antigen stimulation. This sequence originates from a human donor in good health (CMV status not recorded). Some clones in this sample may be carry-over from other donors' samples. For the CDR3, the sequence is CASSPPGAVPQHF. In nucleotide form, the sequence is TGTGCCAGCAGCCCCCCGGGGGCCGTTCCCCAGCATTTT.